Listed here are 27 T cell receptor beta chains from one sample, sequenced in a study of control samples from healthy donors and cancer patients. Sequenced by immunoSEQ multiplex PCR; TCRdb stores in-frame clones only, minus some. In all, the sample yields about 210,000 clones. Source material: blood. Source of these receptors: a woman aged 25-40 years in good health.

This chain joins TRBV4-3 and TRBJ1-1; no clear D. V dropped 0 bases and J dropped 5 bases, with 13 bases sitting between them. Looked up from germline, CDR1 is LGHNA and CDR2 is YSLEER. The CDR3 contains 15 residues. The CDR3 here is CASSQDTFTGTEAFF. The CDR3 coding sequence is TGCGCCAGCAGCCAAGATACATTCACGGGGACTGAAGCTTTCTTT.

The V gene is TRBV28, the J gene TRBJ1-5; D is undetermined. This CDR3 has 15 residues. The germline V and J ends were trimmed by 5 bases and 0 bases, with 11 bases remaining between them. CDR1 MDHEN and CDR2 SYDVKM come from the germline V gene. CDR3 DNA sequence: TGTGCCAGCAGTCACCCCGGATATAGCAATCAGCCCCAGCATTTT. It is translated as CASSHPGYSNQPQHF.

This rearrangement joins TRBV4-1 to TRBJ2-1; 11 nucleotides match TRBD2. Germline loops: CDR1 MGHRA, CDR2 YSYEKL. The ends lost 4 bases at V and 6 bases at J; junction bases unmatched: 5. The CDR3 length is 15 residues. For the CDR3, the DNA is TGCGCCAGCAGCCGACGACTAGCGGGACGCAATGAGCAGTTCTTC. Encoded protein: CASSRRLAGRNEQFF.

The V and J genes are TRBV19 and TRBJ2-5; 7 bases match TRBD1. CDR1 and CDR2 from the germline V gene are LNHDA and SQIVND (reference sequence). The CDR3 spans 14 residues. Losses at the gene ends were 7 bases for V and 5 bases for J; bases not matched to a gene: 10. Here the CDR3 DNA reads TGTGCCAGTAATAGGGGGCGGCCTAGGGAGACCCAGTACTTC. Encoded protein: CASNRGRPRETQYF.

This rearrangement joins TRBV4-1 to TRBJ2-1, with D perhaps being TRBD1 or TRBD2 (5 bases each). Trimming removed 0 bases from V and 5 bases from J, with 11 bases in between. The CDR3 spans 15 residues. Germline V gene lookup returns CDR1 MGHRA and CDR2 YSYEKL. CDR3 sequence reads: CASSQDPGTNNEQFF. CDR3 sequence (DNA): TGCGCCAGCAGCCAAGATCCAGGGACCAACAATGAGCAGTTCTTC.

The chain links TRBV6-2 or TRBV6-3 to TRBJ1-1; D is unresolved. The CDR3 runs 12 residues. V dropped 6 bases and J dropped 6 bases, with 11 bases sitting between them. Germline CDR1 reads MNHEY; CDR2 reads SVGEGT. The DNA for the CDR3 is TGTGCCAGCAGCCGCCGGTCTCCTGAAGCTTTCTTT. It translates to CASSRRSPEAFF.

CDR3 bases: TGTGCCAGCAGTCCTATAAATGACAGCCTTAGCAATCAGCCCCAGCATTTT. Protein sequence: CASSPINDSLSNQPQHF. The V and J genes are TRBV11-3 and TRBJ1-5, with D perhaps TRBD1 (5 bases). Trimming pared 6 bases from V and 0 bases from J, leaving 18 bases between. There are 17 residues in the CDR3. The germline gives CDR1 SGHNT, CDR2 YENEEA.

The chain joins TRBV4-2 to TRBJ1-3; D is ambiguous. The ends were cut back, 3 bases at V and 4 bases at J, with 13 bases in the middle. This CDR3 contains 15 residues. CDR1 and CDR2 from the germline V gene are LGHNA and YNFKEQ. DNA of the CDR3: TGTGCCAGCAGCCATCCCCTCACGGGAGGAAACACCATATATTTT. Protein product: CASSHPLTGGNTIYF.

The chain employs TRBV5-5 and TRBJ1-2, with a tentative D call TRBD1 (5 bases). V lost 5 bases and J lost 7, with 24 bases in between. Germline CDR1 reads SGHKS; CDR2 reads YYEKEE (reference sequence). This CDR3 spans 16 amino acids. The CDR3 bases are TGTGCCAGCAGAAATATCCGGGACGGTGGTGCAGGTGGCTACACCTTC. This gives the protein CASRNIRDGGAGGYTF.

This chain connects TRBV27 to TRBJ2-5; either TRBD1 or TRBD2 may fit D (5 bases each). The CDR3 length is 13 residues. CDR1 and CDR2 from the germline V gene are MNHEY and SMNVEV (reference sequence). Trimming stripped 3 bases from V and 5 bases from J, with 10 bases between. Written as DNA, the CDR3 is TGTGCCAGCAGTTTGTGGGGGACGGAGACCCAGTACTTC. As protein: CASSLWGTETQYF.

The chain employs TRBV5-1 and TRBJ2-5, with a possible D match to TRBD2 (7 bases). The CDR3 has 18 residues. Looked up from germline, CDR1 is SGHRS and CDR2 is YFSETQ. Trimming shortened V by 1 base and J by 4 bases, and 23 bases separated the two germline ends. CDR3 in amino acids: CASSLIVGSRGARETQYF. CDR3 sequence (DNA): TGCGCCAGCAGCTTGATAGTCGGTAGTCGGGGGGCGCGAGAGACCCAGTACTTC. Filled out from reference TRBV5-1 and TRBJ2-5, the complete variable domain reads KAGVTQTPRYLIKTRGQQVTLSCSPISGHRSVSWYQQTPGQGLQFLFEYFSETQRNKGNFPGRFSGRQFSNSRSEMNVSTLELGDSALYLCASSLIVGSRGARETQYFGPGTRLLVL.

The V gene is TRBV5-6, the J gene TRBJ1-2; D possibly corresponds to TRBD1 (6 bases). The V end lost 4 bases, the J end lost 2 bases, and 9 bases lay between the germline ends. The CDR3 spans 13 residues. Germline V gene lookup returns CDR1 SGHDT and CDR2 YYEEEE. The CDR3 coding sequence is TGTGCCAGCAGCGCTGGACAGAACTATGGCTACACCTTC. It yields the protein CASSAGQNYGYTF.

This chain uses TRBV5-1 with TRBJ2-3, with unresolved D. The CDR3 runs to 15 residues. Trimming left V 1 base short and J 0 bases short, with 9 bases between. Germline CDR1 SGHRS, CDR2 YFSETQ. CDR3 region: CASSLLTVSTDTQYF. The CDR3 coding sequence is TGCGCCAGCAGCTTGCTAACAGTAAGCACAGATACGCAGTATTTT.

The V gene is TRBV5-1, the J gene TRBJ1-2, with unresolved D. This CDR3 is 12 amino acids long. Germline V lookup: CDR1 SGHRS, CDR2 YFSETQ. Trimming cost V 0 bases and J 7 bases, with 7 bases left between them. The CDR3 region is CASSLVGSGYTF. In DNA, the CDR3 is TGCGCCAGCAGCTTGGTTGGGAGTGGCTACACCTTC.

As for this clone: An end of the junction differs from the germline gene, which may be a read error. CDR3 region: CASSQDPGTGGPSRF. CDR3 DNA sequence: TGTGCCAGCAGCCAAGATCCGGGGACAGGGGGCCCCTCGCGATTT. The chain has TRBV4-2 and TRBJ1-3, with TRBD1 identical over 12 bases. The CDR3 has 15 amino acids. The germline gives CDR1 LGHNA, CDR2 YNFKEQ.

The V and J genes are TRBV7-2 and TRBJ1-1; no firm D call. The CDR3 is made up of 13 amino acids. Between the trimmed V and J ends, which lost 5 bases and 0 bases, there was a span of 7 bases. Germline assignment: CDR1 SGHTA and CDR2 FQGNSA. The DNA of the CDR3 is TGTGCCAGCAGCCCTTACTTGAACACTGAAGCTTTCTTT. Translating it yields CASSPYLNTEAFF.

About this clone: The junction does not match germline at one end; this may be a read error. This chain uses TRBV7-7 with TRBJ2-7; TRBD1 aligns across 9 bases. The CDR3 is 15 amino acids. CDR1 is SSHAT and CDR2 is FNYEAQ in the germline V gene (reference sequence). Here the CDR3 DNA reads TGTGCTAGCAGCTCCGGACCGGGACAGGGCTCCGAGCAGTACTTC. This gives the protein CASSSGPGQGSEQYF.

The chain joins TRBV15 to TRBJ1-4, with D tentatively TRBD1 (5 bases). CDR1 is LNHNV and CDR2 is YYDKDF in the germline V gene (reference sequence). V was cut by 5 bases and J by 4 bases, with 8 bases left in between. The CDR3 runs to 13 residues. The CDR3, as DNA: TGTGCCACCAGCGACAGTAATAATGAAAAACTGTTTTTT. Its translation is CATSDSNNEKLFF.

This chain connects TRBV19 to TRBJ1-1; 7 bases align to TRBD1. The CDR3 covers 15 residues. V dropped 1 base and J dropped 9; count of bases not matched to a gene: 11. CDR1 and CDR2 (germline): LNHDA, SQIVND (reference sequence). The CDR3 here is CASSIGPTGRRQAFF. The CDR3 bases are TGTGCCAGTAGTATAGGCCCGACAGGGAGGCGGCAAGCTTTCTTT. Drawing the rest from reference TRBV19 and TRBJ1-1, the complete variable domain is DGGITQSPKYLFRKEGQNVTLSCEQNLNHDAMYWYRQDPGQGLRLIYYSQIVNDFQKGDIAEGYSVSREKKESFPLTVTSAQKNPTAFYLCASSIGPTGRRQAFFGQGTRLTVV.

The V call is TRBV7-9, the J call TRBJ2-1; 9 bases map to TRBD2. The length of the CDR3 is 15 residues. Germline trimming cut 3 bases from V and 7 bases from J; bases unmatched to any gene: 7. The V gene's germline CDR1 is SEHNR and CDR2 FQNEAQ (reference sequence). CDR3 residues: CASSFVRGGPNEQFF. CDR3 coding DNA: TGTGCCAGCAGCTTTGTGCGGGGGGGCCCTAATGAGCAGTTCTTC.

The V and J genes are TRBV19 and TRBJ2-1; perhaps D is TRBD1 or TRBD2 (5 bases each). Between the trimmed V and J ends, which lost 4 bases and 8 bases, there was a span of 21 bases. The CDR3 covers 16 residues. The germline CDR1 and CDR2 sequences are LNHDA and SQIVND (reference sequence). Written as DNA, the CDR3 is TGTGCCAGTAGTAGGGGACGGCTCATCTTTGGGGATGAGCAGTTCTTC. Translation gives CASSRGRLIFGDEQFF.

V is TRBV28 and J is TRBJ2-5; D might be TRBD2 (6 bases). Germline CDR1 reads MDHEN; CDR2 reads SYDVKM. Deletions cut 8 bases from V and 0 bases from J, with 7 bases between. This CDR3 is built from 12 residues. The chain's CDR3 is CASRDYQETQYF. In DNA form, the CDR3 reads TGTGCCAGCCGGGACTACCAAGAGACCCAGTACTTC.

The chain uses TRBV28 and TRBJ1-2, with 8 positions matching TRBD1. Germline-derived CDR1 and CDR2 are MDHEN and SYDVKM. V dropped 7 bases and J dropped 3; count of bases not matched to a gene: 10. The CDR3 is made up of 15 amino acids. This chain's CDR3 is CASNRPGGSDYGYTF. CDR3 bases: TGTGCCAGCAACAGACCAGGGGGCAGTGACTATGGCTACACCTTC.

This chain connects TRBV6-2 or TRBV6-3 to TRBJ2-5, with 12 bases lining up with TRBD1. V gave up 5 bases and J gave up 5 bases; unmatched junction bases: 6. Germline V CDR1 and CDR2: MNHEY, SVGEGT. The CDR3 loop spans 15 amino acids. This CDR3 is CASSDGTGGLETQYF. CDR3 nucleotides: TGTGCCAGCAGTGACGGGACAGGGGGCTTGGAGACCCAGTACTTC.

The chain employs TRBV4-1 and TRBJ1-3; no reliable D call. The germline V gene has CDR1 MGHRA and CDR2 YSYEKL. The CDR3 is 13 amino acids. Trimming pared 4 bases from V and 4 bases from J, leaving 8 bases between. This CDR3 is CASSPLGGNTIYF. The DNA for the CDR3 is TGCGCCAGCAGCCCTCTGGGCGGAAACACCATATATTTT.

In nucleotides, the CDR3 is TGTGCCAGCAGCTTAAGACAGGTGAACACCTTC. Translated, it gives CASSLRQVNTF. V is TRBV5-6 and J is TRBJ1-2; TRBD1 might be the D (6 bases). The length of the CDR3 is 11 residues. Germline CDR1 is SGHDT and CDR2 is YYEEEE. V lost 2 bases, J lost 12 bases, and 11 bases lay in between.

A word on this clone: Other DNA sequences in this sample translate to the same CDR3. The chain uses TRBV3-1 (or the pseudogene TRBV3-2) and TRBJ1-6; no clear D gene. CDR1 LGHDT and CDR2 YNNKEL come from the germline V gene (reference sequence). V dropped 0 bases and J dropped 10 bases, with 7 bases sitting between them. The CDR3 has 13 amino acids. Here the CDR3 reads CASSQDSGSPLHF. As DNA, the CDR3 is TGTGCCAGCAGCCAAGATAGCGGCTCACCCCTCCACTTT.